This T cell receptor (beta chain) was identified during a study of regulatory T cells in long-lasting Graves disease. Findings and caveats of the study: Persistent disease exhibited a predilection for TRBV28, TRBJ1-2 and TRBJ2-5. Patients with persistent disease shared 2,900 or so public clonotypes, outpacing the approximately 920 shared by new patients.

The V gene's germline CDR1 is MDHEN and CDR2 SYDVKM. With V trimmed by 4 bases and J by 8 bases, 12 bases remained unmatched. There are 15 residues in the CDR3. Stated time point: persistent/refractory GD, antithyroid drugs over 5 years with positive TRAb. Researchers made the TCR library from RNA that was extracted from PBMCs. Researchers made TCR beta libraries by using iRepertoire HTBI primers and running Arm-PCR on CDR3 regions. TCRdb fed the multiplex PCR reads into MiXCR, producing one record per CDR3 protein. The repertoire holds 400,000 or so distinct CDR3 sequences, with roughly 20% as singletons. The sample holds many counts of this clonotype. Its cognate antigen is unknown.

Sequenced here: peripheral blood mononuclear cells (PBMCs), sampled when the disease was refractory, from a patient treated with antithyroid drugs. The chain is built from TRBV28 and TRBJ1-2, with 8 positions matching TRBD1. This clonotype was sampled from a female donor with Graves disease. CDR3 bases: TGTGCCAGCAGTTCCTCGGGACAGGCACTACGGGGCTACACCTTC. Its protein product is CASSSSGQALRGYTF.